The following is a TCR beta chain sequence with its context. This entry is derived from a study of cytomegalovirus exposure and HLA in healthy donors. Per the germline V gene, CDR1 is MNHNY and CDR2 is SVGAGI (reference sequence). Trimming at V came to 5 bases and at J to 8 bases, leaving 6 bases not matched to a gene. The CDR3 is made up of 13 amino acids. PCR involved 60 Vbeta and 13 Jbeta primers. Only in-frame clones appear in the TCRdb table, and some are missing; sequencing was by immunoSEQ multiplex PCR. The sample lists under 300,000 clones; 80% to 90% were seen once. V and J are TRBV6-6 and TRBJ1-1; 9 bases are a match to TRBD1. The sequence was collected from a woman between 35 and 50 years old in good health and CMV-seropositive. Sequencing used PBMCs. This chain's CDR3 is CASSGGQGREAFF. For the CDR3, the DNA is TGTGCCAGCAGTGGGGGACAGGGTAGGGAAGCTTTCTTT.